This passage covers 21 T cell receptor beta chains from one sample sequenced in a study of T cell responses to AZD1222 COVID-19 vaccine. Profiling relied on immunoSEQ multiplex PCR, and the TCRdb table lists in-frame clones only, not all of them. The data contain 150,000 to 200,000 clones, approximately 86% of them singletons. The specimen comprised peripheral blood, sampled 28 days after the second AZD1222 dose. Receptor source: an adult who received the AZD1222 COVID-19 vaccine.

CDR3 region: CASSLAHTNTEAFF. CDR3 coding DNA: TGCGCCAGCAGCTTGGCCCACACGAACACTGAAGCTTTCTTT. This chain links TRBV5-1 with TRBJ1-1; D remains unclear. Germline CDR1 is SGHRS and CDR2 is YFSETQ. The CDR3 is made up of 14 amino acids. V was clipped by 0 bases and J by 1 base, with 7 bases between them.

V usage is TRBV27 and J usage is TRBJ1-1; 7 nucleotides align to TRBD1. CDR1 MNHEY and CDR2 SMNVEV come from the germline V gene (reference sequence). V trimming: 7 bases; J trimming: 1 base; junction bases outside the gene matches: 6. The CDR3 totals 14 residues. The CDR3 DNA is TGTGCCAGCACACCCCGGGACAGGAACACTGAAGCTTTCTTT. It translates to CASTPRDRNTEAFF.

The chain links TRBV3-1 (or the pseudogene TRBV3-2) to TRBJ1-2, with D possibly being TRBD1 (6 bases). The germline V and J ends were trimmed by 3 bases and 2 bases, with 7 bases remaining between them. Germline CDR1 reads LGHDT; CDR2 reads YNNKEL (reference sequence). The CDR3 contains 13 residues. The CDR3 loop reads CASSHQGNYGYTF. CDR3 in DNA: TGTGCCAGCAGCCACCAGGGGAACTATGGCTACACCTTC.

The chain couples TRBV7-8 to TRBJ1-5, with D possibly matching TRBD1 (5 bases). Trimming took 7 bases from V and 1 from J, leaving 17 bases between them. This CDR3 region has 16 residues. CDR1 SGHVS and CDR2 FQNEAQ come from the germline V gene. CDR3 sequence: CASTPVGGSSNQPQHF. In nucleotides, the CDR3 is TGTGCCAGCACCCCGGTGGGGGGGTCGAGCAATCAGCCCCAGCATTTT.

The chain recombines TRBV14 with TRBJ2-7; no clear D. Trimming took 6 bases from V and 4 from J, leaving 10 bases between them. CDR1 SGHDN and CDR2 FVKESK come from the germline V gene. The CDR3 sequence is 12 residues long. CDR3 DNA: TGTGCCAGCAGAGGCAGGTCGTACGAGCAGTACTTC. This codes for CASRGRSYEQYF.

V gene TRBV7-3 combines with J gene TRBJ1-6, with TRBD1 matching over 8 bases. Per germline, CDR1 SGHTA and CDR2 FQGTGA. CDR3 length equals 15 residues. The V segment lost 1 base and the J segment 10 bases; nucleotides outside the gene matches: 6. The chain's CDR3 is CASSLIGTGDSPLHF. In DNA, the CDR3 is TGTGCCAGCAGCTTAATCGGGACAGGTGACTCACCCCTCCACTTT.

This chain links TRBV19 with TRBJ1-2; perhaps TRBD1 as D (5 bases). CDR1 LNHDA and CDR2 SQIVND come from the germline V gene (reference sequence). The CDR3 length is 13 residues. Trimming took 1 base from V and 4 from J, leaving 7 bases between them. In DNA form, the CDR3 reads TGTGCCAGTAGTATAGGACAGACCTATGGCTACACCTTC. Translating gives CASSIGQTYGYTF.

This chain uses TRBV6-1 with TRBJ1-1; D is ambiguous. The germline V gene encodes CDR1 MNHNS and CDR2 SASEGT. The CDR3 is 13 residues long. The V gene lost 2 bases and the J gene lost 8 bases, with 12 bases spanning the gap. CDR3 amino acids: CASSESGFGEAFF. Written as DNA, the CDR3 is TGTGCCAGCAGTGAATCCGGTTTTGGCGAAGCTTTCTTT.

J is TRBJ1-4 and V is TRBV28; D gene ambiguous. This CDR3 has 12 residues. Per germline, CDR1 MDHEN and CDR2 SYDVKM. Trimming left V 6 bases short and J 5 bases short, with 7 bases between. The CDR3 spells CASRPTNEKLFF. CDR3 DNA: TGTGCCAGCAGGCCGACGAATGAAAAACTGTTTTTT. Full variable domain (missing parts from reference TRBV28 and TRBJ1-4): DVKVTQSSRYLVKRTGEKVFLECVQDMDHENMFWYRQDPGLGLRLIYFSYDVKMKEKGDIPEGYSVSREKKERFSLILESASTNQTSMYLCASRPTNEKLFFGSGTQLSVL.

The rearrangement joins TRBV6-5 to TRBJ1-6, with D perhaps TRBD1 (5 bases). This CDR3 spans 15 amino acids. Trimming stripped 8 bases from V and 6 bases from J, with 17 bases between. CDR1 and CDR2 from the germline V gene are MNHEY and SVGAGI. CDR3 sequence reads: CASGPLGGGNSPLHF. The CDR3 DNA sequence: TGTGCCAGCGGACCCCTTGGGGGGGGTAATTCACCCCTCCACTTT.

V usage is TRBV5-1 and J usage is TRBJ2-1; D is unresolved. The length of the CDR3 is 16 residues. The germline V and J ends were trimmed by 0 bases and 0 bases, with 10 bases remaining between them. Germline V gene lookup returns CDR1 SGHRS and CDR2 YFSETQ. CDR3 protein: CASSLGGSLSYNEQFF. CDR3 DNA: TGCGCCAGCAGCTTGGGTGGGTCTCTCTCCTACAATGAGCAGTTCTTC.

The chain carries TRBV29-1 and TRBJ2-1, with 14 bases identical to TRBD2. Germline-derived CDR1 and CDR2 are SQVTM and ANQGSEA. V lost 3 bases and J lost 9; bases outside the gene matches: 1. CDR3 length: 13 residues. DNA of the CDR3: TGCAGCGTTGAGACTAGCGGGGGGGGTGAGCAGTTCTTC. It specifies CSVETSGGGEQFF.

The CDR3 reads CASSFGGTRGQYF. The CDR3 coding sequence is TGTGCCAGCAGCTTTGGGGGAACTCGAGGGCAGTACTTC. The chain combines TRBV7-9 with TRBJ2-7; D tentatively fits TRBD1 or TRBD2 (5 bases each). The V gene's germline CDR1 is SEHNR and CDR2 FQNEAQ (reference sequence). V lost 3 bases, J lost 9 bases, and 15 bases lay in between. This CDR3 region has 13 residues. The full variable domain, its missing parts supplied by reference TRBV7-9 and TRBJ2-7, is DTGVSQNPRHKITKRGQNVTFRCDPISEHNRLYWYRQTLGQGPEFLTYFQNEAQLEKSRLLSDRFSAERPKGSFSTLEIQRTEQGDSAMYLCASSFGGTRGQYFGPGTRLTVT.

V and J are TRBV5-4 and TRBJ2-2; 8 positions match TRBD2. Germline CDR1 is SGHNT and CDR2 is YYREEE (reference sequence). J was trimmed by 1 base and V by 1 base; bases with no gene match: 3. There are 16 residues in the CDR3. The chain's CDR3 is CASSLILAGNTGELFF. DNA for the CDR3: TGTGCCAGCAGCTTGATCCTAGCGGGGAACACCGGGGAGCTGTTTTTT.

The chain carries TRBV7-3 and TRBJ1-1; possible D gene TRBD1, 5 bases. V was shortened by 4 bases and J by 6 bases, with 12 bases between the two germline ends. Germline CDR1 reads SGHTA; CDR2 reads FQGTGA. The CDR3 sequence is 13 residues long. The CDR3 nucleotides are TGTGCCAGCAGCTCCGTGGCGGGGGCTGAAGCTTTCTTT. This gives the protein CASSSVAGAEAFF.

This rearrangement joins TRBV7-2 to TRBJ2-7; perhaps TRBD2 as D (6 bases). Germline loops: CDR1 SGHTA, CDR2 FQGNSA. This CDR3 contains 16 residues. V lost 5 bases, J lost 4 bases, and 21 bases lay in between. CDR3: CASSHQTGLRLYEQYF. CDR3 nucleotide sequence: TGTGCCAGCAGCCACCAAACGGGACTCCGTCTTTACGAGCAGTACTTC.

The chain couples TRBV28 to TRBJ2-5, with TRBD1 matching over 7 bases. V was clipped by 7 bases and J by 13 bases; unmatched bases: 12. Germline CDR1 reads MDHEN; CDR2 reads SYDVKM. This CDR3 has 12 residues. The CDR3 sequence: CASTPGTEQPYF. DNA for the CDR3: TGTGCCAGCACCCCCGGGACAGAACAACCGTACTTC.

V is TRBV27 and J is TRBJ2-2, with a tentative D call TRBD1 (6 bases). The ends were cut back, 0 bases at V and 2 bases at J, with 10 bases in the middle. CDR1 and CDR2 (germline): MNHEY, SMNVEV (reference sequence). CDR3 length: 16 residues. CDR3 DNA: TGTGCCAGCAGTTTATCGGGCAGGGGAAACACCGGGGAGCTGTTTTTT. It translates to CASSLSGRGNTGELFF.

The chain joins TRBV12-3 or TRBV12-4 to TRBJ2-5, with 9 bases fitting TRBD1. This CDR3 region has 13 residues. The J segment lost 4 bases and the V segment lost 9 bases, leaving 6 bases of the junction unmatched. The CDR3 DNA reads TGTGCCAGTACACAGGGGGCCGCAGAGACCCAGTACTTC. Its protein product is CASTQGAAETQYF.

The chain uses TRBV12-3 or TRBV12-4 and TRBJ2-2; 7 positions agree with TRBD1. This CDR3 spans 13 amino acids. Unmatched junction bases numbered 4, after V lost 6 bases and J lost 6 bases. DNA for the CDR3: TGTGCCAGCAGGAGACAGGGTCCCGGGGAGCTGTTTTTT. It codes for CASRRQGPGELFF.

In this sample, this clone turned up once. The chain uses TRBV6-5 and TRBJ2-5, with D tentatively TRBD2 (6 bases). The CDR3 length is 15 residues. Trimming removed 0 bases at V and 5 bases at J, with 13 bases between. Germline CDR1 MNHEY, CDR2 SVGAGI. The CDR3 sequence: CASSYSMGTEETQYF. The CDR3 DNA reads as TGTGCCAGCAGTTACTCGATGGGGACTGAGGAGACCCAGTACTTC.